This entry describes one T cell receptor (beta chain). The antigen remains undetermined. With 60 Vbeta and 13 Jbeta primers, the PCR was carried out. Sequencing used immunoSEQ multiplex PCR; TCRdb keeps in-frame clones, though not all of them. The sample shows 130,000 to 150,000 clones, over 65% of them seen only once. The sample is drawn from a study of cytomegalovirus exposure and HLA in healthy donors. Study-level background: Of the donors genotyped, 398 in all, around 76% fell in the Caucasian-associated ancestry cluster. Findings of the study overall: Segments of the TCR beta V type were, in most cases, productive about 87% or about 30% of the time in an earlier analysis. A later analysis reportedly found that, within productive TCRs, an Asian-associated ancestry cluster had fewer N-insertions than the mean observed across the approximately 660 donors. The authors excluded some V segments, including TRBV6-2 and TRBV6-3, as indistinguishable.

Germline lookup yields CDR1 PRHDT and CDR2 FYEKMQ (reference sequence). V gave up 4 bases and J gave up 2 bases; unmatched junction bases: 6. CDR3 length: 15 residues. The sequencing input was PBMCs. The TCR originated in a middle-aged man in good health and CMV-seropositive. The chain employs TRBV13 and TRBJ2-5; 8 nucleotides agree with TRBD2. Here the CDR3 reads CASSSGLAVQETQYF. The CDR3 nucleotides read TGTGCCAGCAGCTCAGGACTAGCAGTTCAAGAGACCCAGTACTTC.